This T cell receptor beta chain was obtained from a study of long-term antiretroviral therapy in people with HIV. Concerning this clone: As yet, its antigen is unknown.

Study observations and caveats: Clones that had undergone expansion before ART dominated the repertoire at all time points.

This was the immunoSEQ v3.0 assay at survey level. Assay used: immunoSEQ multiplex PCR; TCRdb lists only in-frame clones, some missing. The sample records around 20,000 clones, around 77% being singletons. This CDR3 is built from 16 residues. Trimming cost V 0 bases and J 5 bases; bases outside gene matches: 5. The germline V gene encodes CDR1 LGHNA and CDR2 YSLEER. This material consisted of unsorted PBMCs, taken 2.2 years after starting antiretroviral therapy. This sequence was found in a middle-aged man with HIV. V is TRBV4-3 and J is TRBJ2-1; TRBD2 aligns across 9 bases. The chain's CDR3 is CASSQDLAGGDNEQFF. DNA of the CDR3: TGCGCCAGCAGCCAAGATCTTGCGGGAGGGGACAATGAGCAGTTCTTC.